The 32 T cell receptor beta chains in this list originate from one sample, sequenced in a study of PD-1 blockade in classical Hodgkin lymphoma. Time point defined: cycle 4 day 1 (C4D1), after around six weeks of nivolumab. All the patients suffered relapse after autologous stem cell transplantation, and brentuximab vedotin exposure differed. Profiled with immunoSEQ multiplex PCR; TCRdb holds only in-frame clones, not every one. This sample has 30,000 or so clones, with about 80% found just once. The sequencing used peripheral blood mononuclear cells (PBMCs), collected before the fourth cycle of nivolumab. These receptors were obtained from a human donor with classical Hodgkin lymphoma.

This sequence joins TRBV10-3 and TRBJ1-2; maybe TRBD1 (5 bases). Trimming took off 3 bases at V and 2 bases at J, with 7 bases between the two ends. The CDR3 is made up of 13 amino acids. CDR1 and CDR2 from the germline V gene are ENHRY and SYGVKD. This CDR3 reads CAISDSGNYGYTF. DNA of the CDR3: TGTGCCATCAGTGATTCAGGGAACTATGGCTACACCTTC.

J is TRBJ1-1 and V is TRBV5-1; a weak D match, TRBD1 (6 bases). Trimming cost V 5 bases and J 8 bases, with 16 bases left between them. Germline V gene data show CDR1 as SGHRS and CDR2 as YFSETQ. CDR3 size: 13 residues. The CDR3: CASRGASDNEAFF. CDR3 sequence (DNA): TGCGCCAGCAGGGGGGCCTCAGACAACGAAGCTTTCTTT. Combining the CDR3 with reference TRBV5-1 and TRBJ1-1 gives the whole variable domain KAGVTQTPRYLIKTRGQQVTLSCSPISGHRSVSWYQQTPGQGLQFLFEYFSETQRNKGNFPGRFSGRQFSNSRSEMNVSTLELGDSALYLCASRGASDNEAFFGQGTRLTVV.

The chain employs TRBV20-1 and TRBJ1-2; 8 positions agree with TRBD1. This CDR3 has 11 residues. In germline, CDR1 is DFQATT, CDR2 SNEGSKA (reference sequence). Germline trimming cut 4 bases from V and 7 bases from J; bases unmatched to any gene: 2. CDR3 bases: TGCAGTGCTACGGACAGGGCTGGCTACACCTTC. Protein sequence: CSATDRAGYTF.

The chain links TRBV19 to TRBJ2-1; D is unresolved. V gave up 3 bases and J gave up 1 base, with 16 bases separating them. The CDR3 contains 17 residues. CDR1 and CDR2 from the germline V gene are LNHDA and SQIVND (reference sequence). The CDR3 DNA follows: TGTGCCAGTAGTATCGGAAAGGTTGGCAATTCCTACAATGAGCAGTTCTTC. Residues: CASSIGKVGNSYNEQFF. The variable domain in full, with the rest retrieved from reference TRBV19 and TRBJ2-1, is DGGITQSPKYLFRKEGQNVTLSCEQNLNHDAMYWYRQDPGQGLRLIYYSQIVNDFQKGDIAEGYSVSREKKESFPLTVTSAQKNPTAFYLCASSIGKVGNSYNEQFFGPGTRLTVL.

The V call is TRBV4-1, the J call TRBJ2-7; no clear D gene. The V gene lost 0 bases and the J gene lost 4 bases, with 13 bases spanning the gap. Germline values: CDR1 MGHRA, CDR2 YSYEKL. This CDR3 spans 15 amino acids. The CDR3 sequence is CASSQDLRNYYEQYF. CDR3 in DNA: TGCGCCAGCAGCCAAGATTTGCGTAACTATTACGAGCAGTACTTC.

The J gene is TRBJ2-1, the V gene TRBV7-9; no firm D call. Germline loops: CDR1 SEHNR, CDR2 FQNEAQ (reference sequence). The CDR3 length is 12 residues. The V end was cut by 0 bases, the J end by 9 bases, with 6 bases between. The CDR3 sequence: CASSLAQPEQFF. CDR3 in DNA: TGTGCCAGCAGCTTAGCCCAGCCTGAGCAGTTCTTC.

The V call is TRBV5-1, the J call TRBJ2-1, with 10 bases lining up with TRBD1. Trimming took 4 bases from V and 8 from J; bases not matched to a gene: 6. The CDR3 is 14 amino acids. In germline, CDR1 is SGHRS, CDR2 YFSETQ. The CDR3 DNA reads as TGCGCCAGCAGCAGTGGACAGGGGGAGGATGAGCAGTTCTTC. Residues: CASSSGQGEDEQFF.

The V and J genes are TRBV2 and TRBJ2-5; maybe TRBD1 (6 bases). V gave up 2 bases and J gave up 4 bases, with 8 bases separating them. The CDR3 is made up of 13 amino acids. Germline V gives CDR1 SNHLY, CDR2 FYNNEI. The DNA for the CDR3 is TGTGCCAGCAGTGAACGCAGGGGAGAGACCCAGTACTTC. Its translation: CASSERRGETQYF.

The genes are TRBV7-9 and TRBJ2-2; TRBD1 matches 9 bases. Germline-derived CDR1 and CDR2 are SEHNR and FQNEAQ (reference sequence). With 5 bases clipped from V and 6 bases from J, the junction kept 10 bases outside the gene matches. CDR3 length equals 16 residues. The CDR3 spells CASSPLYGTGPGELFF. The CDR3 nucleotides read TGTGCCAGCAGCCCCCTCTATGGGACAGGGCCCGGGGAGCTGTTTTTT.

The chain joins TRBV21-1 to TRBJ2-2; TRBD2 was called by the table and not checked on the DNA. TRBV21-1 is labeled a pseudogene. The CDR3 spans 15 residues. The CDR3 here is CASSLSGGNTGELFF. The CDR3 bases are TGTGCCAGCAGCCTTAGCGGGGGAAACACCGGGGAGCTGTTTTTT.

This clone was recorded once. The CDR3 bases are TGCGCCAGCAGTGAGTCAGGGGATAACACCGGGGAGCTGTTTTTT. Translating gives CASSESGDNTGELFF. The chain recombines TRBV10-2 with TRBJ2-2; maybe TRBD1 (5 bases). The CDR3 loop spans 15 amino acids. Germline V gene sequence: CDR1 WSHSY, CDR2 SAAADI. V was trimmed by 0 bases and J by 2 bases, leaving 7 bases between them.

This clone was seen once. V usage is TRBV28 and J usage is TRBJ1-5; TRBD1 is a possible D gene (6 bases). CDR1 and CDR2 (germline): MDHEN, SYDVKM. V lost 5 bases, J lost 3 bases, and 14 bases lay in between. CDR3 length: 15 residues. CDR3 region: CASSPSGQSNQPQHF. The CDR3 region has the DNA TGTGCCAGCAGTCCAAGCGGACAGTCCAATCAGCCCCAGCATTTT.

The rearrangement uses TRBV10-3 and TRBJ2-7; D remains unclear. V lost 0 bases and J lost 3, with 3 bases in between. Looked up from germline, CDR1 is ENHRY and CDR2 is SYGVKD. The CDR3 runs to 12 residues. The CDR3 DNA follows: TGTGCCATCAGTGAGTCCGGCTACGAGCAGTACTTC. This gives the protein CAISESGYEQYF.

This CDR3 is CASRRDDYNEQFF. The CDR3 bases are TGTGCCAGCAGGAGGGACGATTACAATGAGCAGTTCTTC. The chain recombines TRBV6-5 with TRBJ2-1; D is tentatively TRBD1 or TRBD2 (5 bases each). Germline V gene lookup returns CDR1 MNHEY and CDR2 SVGAGI. The CDR3 contains 13 residues. Trimming left V 6 bases short and J 4 bases short, with 10 bases between.

Only one count was recorded for this clone. The J gene is TRBJ1-3, the V gene TRBV20-1, with unresolved D. Trimming removed 3 bases from V and 6 bases from J, with 6 bases in between. This CDR3 comprises 11 residues. Germline CDR1 reads DFQATT; CDR2 reads SNEGSKA (reference sequence). Here the CDR3 reads CSASLPNTIYF. CDR3 nucleotides: TGCAGTGCTAGCCTGCCAAACACCATATATTTT.

The rearrangement uses TRBV5-4 and TRBJ2-7, with 11 bases lining up with TRBD2. V dropped 4 bases and J dropped 4; count of bases not matched to a gene: 10. The germline V gene has CDR1 SGHNT and CDR2 YYREEE (reference sequence). CDR3 length: 16 amino acids. The CDR3 reads CASSIPTSGTHYEQYF. CDR3 bases: TGTGCCAGCAGCATACCGACTAGCGGGACTCATTACGAGCAGTACTTC.

The CDR3: CASSIRNRAVMNTEAFF. DNA of the CDR3: TGTGCCAGTAGTATAAGGAACAGGGCGGTTATGAACACTGAAGCTTTCTTT. The chain is built from TRBV19 and TRBJ1-1, with D perhaps TRBD1 (6 bases). Germline V gives CDR1 LNHDA, CDR2 SQIVND (reference sequence). There are 17 residues in the CDR3. V was pared by 2 bases and J by 0 bases, with 16 bases between.

The CDR3 nucleotides read TGTGCCAGTAGTATAAGACAAGGCGAGCAGTACTTC. This gives the protein CASSIRQGEQYF. The rearrangement links TRBV19 to TRBJ2-7; D is undetermined. The CDR3 covers 12 residues. From germline, CDR1 is LNHDA and CDR2 SQIVND (reference sequence). Trimming shortened V by 2 bases and J by 6 bases, and 8 bases separated the two germline ends.

DNA of the CDR3: TGCGCCAGCAGCTCGAATCGGGCGAGGGACACTGAAGCTTTCTTT. Its protein is CASSSNRARDTEAFF. The chain uses TRBV5-1 and TRBJ1-1; no clear D gene. The CDR3 consists of 15 residues. Per germline, CDR1 SGHRS and CDR2 YFSETQ. Trimming pared 3 bases from V and 3 bases from J, leaving 15 bases between.

The chain couples TRBV28 to TRBJ1-3; D call uncertain. Germline CDR1 reads MDHEN; CDR2 reads SYDVKM. This CDR3 contains 16 residues. Trimming removed 6 bases from V and 0 bases from J, with 15 bases in between. The CDR3 bases are TGTGCCAGCAGCCCCATACGACAAATCTCTGGAAACACCATATATTTT. This gives the protein CASSPIRQISGNTIYF.

This clone was counted a single time. This chain joins TRBV27 and TRBJ2-1, with 7 positions matching TRBD2. Trimming removed 4 bases from V and 6 bases from J; junction bases left unmatched: 12. From germline, CDR1 is MNHEY and CDR2 SMNVEV (reference sequence). CDR3 length: 16 residues. CDR3 nucleotides: TGTGCCAGCAGTTCCCTCCCCGGACTAGTTCGCAATGAGCAGTTCTTC. Protein: CASSSLPGLVRNEQFF.

This chain connects TRBV19 to TRBJ2-1; D is unclear. Between the trimmed V and J ends, which lost 4 bases and 7 bases, there was a span of 5 bases. This CDR3 region has 11 residues. CDR1 is LNHDA and CDR2 is SQIVND in the germline V gene (reference sequence). This CDR3 reads CASSKRNEQFF. CDR3 DNA: TGTGCCAGTAGTAAGAGGAATGAGCAGTTCTTC.

The chain joins TRBV20-1 to TRBJ2-7; either TRBD1 or TRBD2 may supply D (5 bases each). The CDR3 length is 11 residues. Deletions cut 3 bases from V and 10 bases from J, with 13 bases between. Germline-derived CDR1 and CDR2 are DFQATT and SNEGSKA (reference sequence). CDR3: CSASPGPHQYF. The CDR3 DNA sequence: TGCAGTGCTAGCCCGGGACCGCACCAGTACTTC.

This rearrangement joins TRBV7-8 to TRBJ2-3, with 10 nucleotides matching TRBD2. From germline, CDR1 is SGHVS and CDR2 FQNEAQ. Trimming took 2 bases from V and 2 from J; bases not matched to a gene: 7. There are 17 residues in the CDR3. The CDR3 bases are TGTGCCAGCAGCTTATTGCGGGGGACTAGCGTCACAGATACGCAGTATTTT. Its translation: CASSLLRGTSVTDTQYF. The variable domain in full, completed from reference TRBV7-8 and TRBJ2-3, reads GAGVSQSPRYKVAKRGQDVALRCDPISGHVSLFWYQQALGQGPEFLTYFQNEAQLDKSGLPSDRFFAERPEGSVSTLKIQRTQQEDSAVYLCASSLLRGTSVTDTQYFGPGTRLTVL.

The chain couples TRBV5-1 to TRBJ1-1; D uncertain. Germline-derived CDR1 and CDR2 are SGHRS and YFSETQ. The CDR3 has 15 amino acids. V lost 5 bases and J lost 4, with 18 bases in between. The CDR3 DNA reads as TGCGCCAGCAGACCTGGAACCCTAGAAGGCACTGAAGCTTTCTTT. Translated, it gives CASRPGTLEGTEAFF. The variable domain in full, completed from reference TRBV5-1 and TRBJ1-1, reads KAGVTQTPRYLIKTRGQQVTLSCSPISGHRSVSWYQQTPGQGLQFLFEYFSETQRNKGNFPGRFSGRQFSNSRSEMNVSTLELGDSALYLCASRPGTLEGTEAFFGQGTRLTVV.

The chain combines TRBV5-1 with TRBJ2-1; D is perhaps TRBD1 or TRBD2 (5 bases each). Trimming pared 1 base from V and 4 bases from J, leaving 15 bases between. The CDR3 loop spans 16 amino acids. Germline CDR1 SGHRS, CDR2 YFSETQ. DNA for the CDR3: TGCGCCAGCAGCTTGAATCGGGGCGGACGTTACAATGAGCAGTTCTTC. Protein product: CASSLNRGGRYNEQFF.

The chain couples TRBV25-1 to TRBJ2-7; D remains ambiguous. The CDR3 length is 14 residues. Germline V CDR1 and CDR2: MGHDK, SYGVNS. V was pared by 4 bases and J by 2 bases, with 12 bases between. The CDR3 here is CASSGAQYAYEQYF. CDR3 DNA sequence: TGTGCCAGCAGTGGGGCACAGTATGCCTACGAGCAGTACTTC.

The chain links TRBV10-3 to TRBJ2-3; D is uncertain. The CDR3 loop spans 13 amino acids. Germline-derived CDR1 and CDR2 are ENHRY and SYGVKD. V lost 3 bases, J lost 3 bases, and 7 bases lay in between. CDR3 amino acids: CAISEKRTDTQYF. In nucleotides, the CDR3 is TGTGCCATCAGTGAAAAGCGTACAGATACGCAGTATTTT.

In this sample, this clone is medium-sized. V is TRBV6-1 and J is TRBJ1-1, with D unclear. The germline gives CDR1 MNHNS, CDR2 SASEGT. The CDR3 contains 13 residues. Trimming stripped 4 bases from V and 4 bases from J, with 10 bases between. The CDR3: CASSVTASTEAFF. The CDR3, as DNA: TGTGCCAGCAGTGTAACGGCCAGCACTGAAGCTTTCTTT.

The J gene is TRBJ2-2, the V gene TRBV18, with D perhaps TRBD1 (5 bases). Per the germline V gene, CDR1 is KGHSH and CDR2 is LQKENI. This CDR3 is built from 15 residues. V was trimmed by 3 bases and J by 3 bases, leaving 11 bases between them. The CDR3 is CASSPSGADTGELFF. In DNA form, the CDR3 reads TGTGCCAGCTCACCGTCTGGGGCGGACACCGGGGAGCTGTTTTTT. The full variable domain, in which reference TRBV18 and TRBJ2-2 provide the parts outside the CDR3, is NAGVMQNPRHLVRRRGQEARLRCSPMKGHSHVYWYRQLPEEGLKFMVYLQKENIIDESGMPKERFSAEFPKEGPSILRIQQVVRGDSAAYFCASSPSGADTGELFFGEGSRLTVL.

The chain uses TRBV4-1 and TRBJ1-4, with no clear D. The CDR3 sequence is 14 residues long. The V gene's germline CDR1 is MGHRA and CDR2 YSYEKL. The V gene lost 0 bases and the J gene lost 8 bases, with 10 bases spanning the gap. The CDR3 loop reads CASSQEEAREKLFF. In nucleotides, the CDR3 is TGCGCCAGCAGCCAAGAGGAGGCGCGGGAAAAACTGTTTTTT.

The chain employs TRBV6-1 and TRBJ1-1, with no clear D. Trimming removed 8 bases from V and 3 bases from J, with 13 bases in between. The CDR3 runs 13 residues. The germline V gene has CDR1 MNHNS and CDR2 SASEGT. CDR3 in amino acids: CASVGLADTEAFF. CDR3 DNA sequence: TGTGCCAGCGTGGGATTGGCGGACACTGAAGCTTTCTTT.